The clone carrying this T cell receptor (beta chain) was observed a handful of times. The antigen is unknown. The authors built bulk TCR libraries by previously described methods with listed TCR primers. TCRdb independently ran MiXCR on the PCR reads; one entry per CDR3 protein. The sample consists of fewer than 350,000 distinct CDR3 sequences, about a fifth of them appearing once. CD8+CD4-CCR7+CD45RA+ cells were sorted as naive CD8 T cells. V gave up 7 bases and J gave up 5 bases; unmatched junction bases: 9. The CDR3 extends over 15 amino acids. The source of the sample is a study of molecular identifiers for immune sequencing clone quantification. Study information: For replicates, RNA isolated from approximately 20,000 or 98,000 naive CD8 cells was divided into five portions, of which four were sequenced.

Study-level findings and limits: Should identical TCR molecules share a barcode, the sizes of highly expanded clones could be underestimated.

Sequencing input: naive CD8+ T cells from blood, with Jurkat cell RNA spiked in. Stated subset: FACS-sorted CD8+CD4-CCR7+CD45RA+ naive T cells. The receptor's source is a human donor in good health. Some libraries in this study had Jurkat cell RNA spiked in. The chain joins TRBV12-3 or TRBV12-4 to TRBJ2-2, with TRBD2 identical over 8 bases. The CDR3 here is CASIAGPRLTGELFF. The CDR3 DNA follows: TGTGCCAGCATAGCGGGACCGCGGTTAACCGGGGAGCTGTTTTTT.